The present TCR beta chain was sequenced within a study of cytomegalovirus exposure and HLA in healthy donors. Points from the study as a whole: When a later analysis was performed, an Asian-associated ancestry cluster reportedly had fewer N-insertions than the approximately 680-donor mean.

Trimming took off 6 bases at V and 4 bases at J, with 18 bases between the two ends. This CDR3 is 15 amino acids long. The V gene's germline CDR1 is MNHEY and CDR2 SMNVEV (reference sequence). Vbeta (60) and Jbeta (13) primers were used in the PCR. The table came from immunoSEQ multiplex PCR; TCRdb's copy has only in-frame clones and leaves some out. The sample has 110,000 to 150,000 clones, roughly a tenth seen once. About this clone itself: The antigen remains unidentified.

The receptor was derived from a male donor in good health and CMV-seronegative. The rearrangement joins TRBV27 to TRBJ1-2; a possible D gene is TRBD1 (6 bases). Sequenced sample: PBMCs. CDR3 in DNA: TGTGCCAGCAGCCCTTCAAAGGGGGATGGCTATGGCTACACCTTC. Translation gives CASSPSKGDGYGYTF.